This T cell receptor beta chain was found in a study of blood T cells in healthy people across ages. Then a second PCR, running about 7 to 11 cycles, was carried out with a sample-barcoded 5' primer and a J-beta primer mix. TCRdb called the 5' RACE reads again in MiXCR, with one record for every CDR3 protein. The sample lists roughly 800,000 distinct CDR3 sequences, roughly 25% occurring once. V lost 0 bases and J lost 10, with 10 bases in between. Per the germline V gene, CDR1 is MGHRA and CDR2 is YSYEKL. The CDR3 is 13 amino acids. These sequences were also reported in another study, on T cells of mothers and their children.

Source material: blood. This sequence joins TRBV4-1 and TRBJ2-4; possible D gene TRBD2, 5 bases. The TCR sequence derives from a boy between 10 and 17 years old in good health. DNA of the CDR3: TGCGCCAGCAGCCAAGATACGAGCGGTATTCAGTACTTC. This gives the protein CASSQDTSGIQYF.